This T cell receptor beta chain was identified during a study of blood T cell repertoires in COVID-19. This CDR3 contains 15 residues. Germline-derived CDR1 and CDR2 are SEHNR and FQNEAQ (reference sequence). The ends lost 5 bases at V and 6 bases at J; junction bases unmatched: 6. Produced via immunoSEQ multiplex PCR; TCRdb's table is partial and in-frame only. The sample shows some 58,000 clones, approximately 90% of them seen only once. J is TRBJ2-1 and V is TRBV7-9; TRBD2 agrees at 11 bases. The sequence derives from a middle-aged man with acute or convalescent COVID-19. The specimen sequenced was peripheral blood. The CDR3 coding sequence is TGTGCCAGCAGCCCGCCCGGACTAGCGGGCAATGAGCAGTTCTTC. As protein: CASSPPGLAGNEQFF.